This TCR beta chain was identified during a study of T-cell memory formation after mild COVID-19. 5'RACE with constant-segment primers yielded barcoded, UMI-tagged TCR alpha and TCR beta cDNA libraries. TCRdb recomputed calls from the 5' RACE reads with MiXCR, one row per CDR3 protein. The sample consists of 380,000 or so distinct CDR3 sequences, approximately 14% of them appearing once. This clonotype has a handful of counts. The CDR3 runs 15 residues. The germline V and J ends were trimmed by 2 bases and 6 bases, with 16 bases remaining between them. From germline, CDR1 is SQVTM and CDR2 ANQGSEA. The sequencing sample was made of PBMCs or a T cell subset sorted from them (not recorded which). J is TRBJ2-2 and V is TRBV29-1; a weak D match, TRBD1 (5 bases). This receptor was obtained from a man aged 18 to 29 who had mild COVID-19 (a few samples of this study predate the infection). Cell type and time point are not known. The CDR3 loop is CSVEIGRAWAGELFF. In DNA, the CDR3 is TGCAGCGTTGAAATCGGCAGGGCGTGGGCCGGGGAGCTGTTTTTT.